A selection of T cell receptor beta chains follows, all from one sample in a study of T cell changes during pregnancy in multiple sclerosis. Repertoires were generated with immunoSEQ multiplex PCR, while TCRdb's copy carries only in-frame clones and drops some. This table has around 43,000 clones, 89% appearing once. Sequenced here: CD4+ T cells from peripheral blood mononuclear cells, sampled in the first trimester of pregnancy. Receptors originate from a female donor with multiple sclerosis, enrolled in a pregnancy study. CDR3s include the opening cysteine and the closing phenylalanine or tryptophan. The D gene is left open where the match is weak. Only part of the rows carry a size: once, few, many, or a class if the clone is expanded.

>NA|NA|TRBJ2-7|15|TRBV5-4
TGTGCCAGCAGCCCAATGGGCACAAATAAAAACGAGCAGTACTTC
CASSPMGTNKNEQYF
>NA|TRBD1|TRBJ2-5|16|TRBV7-2
TGTGCCAGCAGCTTAAGTCTACAGGGGGCCCAAGAGACCCAGTACTTC
CASSLSLQGAQETQYF
>NA|NA|TRBJ1-1|14|TRBV5-4
TGTGCCAGCAGCTTGAACAGTTACAACACTGAAGCTTTCTTT
CASSLNSYNTEAFF
>NA|NA|TRBJ2-3|14|TRBV9
TGTGCCAGCAGCCTAGGGTCACCCAGAGATACGCAGTATTTT
CASSLGSPRDTQYF
>NA|NA|TRBJ1-2|16|TRBV4-3
TGCGCCAGCAGCCCCCAGGCGCAGGGATCAATAGGTGGCTACACCTTC
CASSPQAQGSIGGYTF
>NA|TRBD2|TRBJ2-1|17|TRBV6-1
TGTGCCAGCAGTGAACTCCCTAGCGGAAGCTCCTACAATGAGCAGTTCTTC
CASSELPSGSSYNEQFF
>NA|NA|TRBJ2-6|15|TRBV6-1
TGTGCCAGCAGTGAAGTGAGTTCTGGGGCCAACGTCCTGACTTTC
CASSEVSSGANVLTF
>once|TRBD1|TRBJ1-3|15|TRBV5-1
TGCGCCAGCAGCCCCGAGACAGGGCGGTCAAGCACCATATATTTT
CASSPETGRSSTIYF
>NA|TRBD1|TRBJ2-1|13|TRBV18
TGTGCCAGCTCACCAGGACAGGACAATGAGCAGTTCTTC
CASSPGQDNEQFF
>NA|TRBD1|TRBJ1-1|14|TRBV10-3
TGTGCCATCCGAGGGGGACAGATGAACACTGAAGCTTTCTTT
CAIRGGQMNTEAFF
>NA|TRBD1|TRBJ2-7|14|TRBV18
TGTGCCAGCACTCCCGGGACAGGGCCTTACGAGCAGTACTTC
CASTPGTGPYEQYF
>NA|NA|TRBJ2-7|11|TRBV2
TGTGCCAGCGGAGGCAACTACGAGCAGTACTTC
CASGGNYEQYF
>NA|TRBD2|TRBJ2-7|15|TRBV6-5
TGTGCCAGCAGCCTGGACGGGGGGGGGCGGTACGAGCAGTACTTC
CASSLDGGGRYEQYF
>NA|TRBD1|TRBJ2-3|17|TRBV4-3
TGCGCCAGCAGCCGAGAAGCCGACAGGGATGGCACAGATACGCAGTATTTT
CASSREADRDGTDTQYF
>NA|TRBD2|TRBJ2-7|15|TRBV7-9
TGTGCCAGCAGGCGGGGGACTAGCGCCGCCTACGAGCAGTACTTC
CASRRGTSAAYEQYF
>NA|TRBD2|TRBJ2-3|16|TRBV6-1
TGTGCCAGCAGTGGCCGGACTAGCGGGAGCACAGATACGCAGTATTTT
CASSGRTSGSTDTQYF
>NA|TRBD1|TRBJ2-7|15|TRBV11-2
TGTGCCAGCAGCTTCCAGAACAGGGGGCTCTCCGAGCAGTACTTC
CASSFQNRGLSEQYF
>NA|NA|TRBJ1-2|12|TRBV19
TGTGCCAGTAGTACCCACAGAGCCGACTACACCTTC
CASSTHRADYTF
>NA|NA|TRBJ2-7|14|TRBV5-1
TGCGCCAGCAGCTTGGCGTATATTTCCTACGAGCAGTACTTC
CASSLAYISYEQYF
>NA|TRBD1|TRBJ2-7|14|TRBV5-5
TGTGCCAGCAGCTCCGGGACAGGGATCTACGAGCAGTACTTC
CASSSGTGIYEQYF
>few|TRBD1|TRBJ1-1|13|TRBV5-1
TGCGCCAGCAGCGACAGGGACAATGCTGAAGCTTTCTTT
CASSDRDNAEAFF
>once|NA|TRBJ1-1|13|TRBV30
TGTGCCTGGAGGGTGGACACGAACACTGAAGCTTTCTTT
CAWRVDTNTEAFF
>NA|NA|TRBJ1-4|16|TRBV7-9
TGTGCCAGCAGCCATGCTTCGGGGGCAACTAATGAAAAACTGTTTTTT
CASSHASGATNEKLFF
>NA|NA|TRBJ2-3|15|TRBV5-4
TGTGCCAGCAGCCCGGACTCAAAAAGCACAGATACGCAGTATTTT
CASSPDSKSTDTQYF
>NA|NA|TRBJ2-2|16|TRBV5-4
TGTGCCAGCAGCTCGAAACAGGGTAGGAACACCGGGGAGCTGTTTTTT
CASSSKQGRNTGELFF
>NA|NA|TRBJ2-7|15|TRBV6-1
TGTGCCAGCAGTGACGCTTCCCGGGTGCACTACGAGCAGTACTTC
CASSDASRVHYEQYF
>NA|TRBD1|TRBJ1-5|12|TRBV19
TGTGCCAGTAAACAGGGGAGTCAGCCCCAGCATTTT
CASKQGSQPQHF
>NA|TRBD1|TRBJ2-5|14|TRBV7-2
TGTGCCAGCAGCGGGGGACAGGGAGCAGAGACCCAGTACTTC
CASSGGQGAETQYF
>NA|TRBD1|TRBJ2-7|14|TRBV12-5
TGTGCTAGTGGTTTGGGAGGGGGCAGACACGAGCAGTACTTC
CASGLGGGRHEQYF
>NA|NA|TRBJ1-5|17|TRBV18
TGTGCCAGCTCACCGTTTGCAGGGTCGAAAAGCAATCAGCCCCAGCATTTT
CASSPFAGSKSNQPQHF
>NA|TRBD2|TRBJ2-7|15|TRBV6-6
TGTACCAGCAGTTACTCAGGCGGGAGGAAATACGAGCAGTACTTC
CTSSYSGGRKYEQYF
>NA|NA|TRBJ2-1|17|TRBV21-1
TGTGCCAGCAGCAAAGAGAGGGAACTAGCGGGAGAGAATGAGCAGTTCTTC
CASSKERELAGENEQFF
>NA|NA|TRBJ2-1|15|TRBV7-3
TGTGCCAGCAGCTTCGCCGGTTCCTCCTACAATGAGCAGTTCTTC
CASSFAGSSYNEQFF
>NA|NA|TRBJ1-2|18|TRBV19
TGTGCCAGTAGTATAGACCAGGTGGCAGCGGATTTGGGCTATGGCTACACCTTC
CASSIDQVAADLGYGYTF
>NA|NA|TRBJ2-5|15|TRBV4-3
TGCGCCAGCAGCCAAGATGTCGGGGGAGGAGAGACCCAGTACTTC
CASSQDVGGGETQYF
>NA|TRBD2|TRBJ2-5|15|TRBV30
TGTGCCTGGAGTGTAGGGCTAGCGGACCAAGAGACCCAGTACTTC
CAWSVGLADQETQYF
>once|NA|TRBJ2-1|14|TRBV18
TGTGCCAGCTCACCAAGGGAGCGCCTGAGTGAGCAGTTCTTC
CASSPRERLSEQFF
>NA|TRBD1|TRBJ2-3|13|TRBV10-2
TGCGCCAGCAGTGAACAGGGGGCAGATACGCAGTATTTT
CASSEQGADTQYF
>NA|TRBD1|TRBJ1-5|13|TRBV2
TGTGCCAGCAGTGAGACAGGGGGCCAGCCCCAGCATTTT
CASSETGGQPQHF
>NA|TRBD1|TRBJ1-2|17|TRBV27
TGTGCCAGCAGTGCATACCCGGGACAGAGTCCTGTCTATGGCTACACCTTC
CASSAYPGQSPVYGYTF
>few|NA|TRBJ2-7|14|TRBV28
TGTGCCAGCAGTTTACCTGGCGGATCCTACGAGCAGTACTTC
CASSLPGGSYEQYF
>NA|NA|TRBJ1-2|13|TRBV18
TGTGCCAGCTCACCACCGAGTTCCTCTTTCTACACCTTC
CASSPPSSSFYTF
>NA|TRBD1|TRBJ2-7|14|TRBV5-1
TGCGCCAGCAGCTTGGGGGACAGGAACGACGAGCAGTACTTC
CASSLGDRNDEQYF
>NA|NA|TRBJ1-1|16|TRBV7-9
TGTGCCAGCAGCTTAGTCCTGGGAGGATGGAACACTGAAGCTTTCTTT
CASSLVLGGWNTEAFF
>NA|TRBD1|TRBJ2-2|14|TRBV7-3
TGTGCCAGCAGTTTGGACAGGTTCTCCGGGGAGCTGTTTTTT
CASSLDRFSGELFF
>NA|TRBD2|TRBJ2-7|14|TRBV2
TGTGCCAGCAGTGGGTCGGGAGGGCCCTACGAGCAGTACTTC
CASSGSGGPYEQYF
>NA|TRBD1|TRBJ1-6|15|TRBV18
TGTGCCAGCTCACCCTCGGGACAGGGCTATTCACCCCTCCACTTT
CASSPSGQGYSPLHF
>NA|TRBD1|TRBJ1-2|14|TRBV5-6
TGTGCCAGCAGCTTGCCAGGGGGCGTCTATGGCTACACCTTC
CASSLPGGVYGYTF
>medium-sized|NA|TRBJ1-1|13|TRBV27
TGTGCCGTACGACAGCGATATAACACTGAAGCTTTCTTT
CAVRQRYNTEAFF
>once|NA|TRBJ1-3|15|TRBV2
TGTGCCAGCACCCTCAGGGTCTACTCTGGAAACACCATATATTTT
CASTLRVYSGNTIYF
>once|NA|TRBJ2-1|14|TRBV4-1
TGCGCCAGCAGACCATACAGCTCCTACAATGAGCAGTTCTTC
CASRPYSSYNEQFF
>NA|NA|TRBJ1-5|13|TRBV10-2
TGCGCCAGCAGTGACCCTCCTAATCAGCCCCAGCATTTT
CASSDPPNQPQHF
>NA|TRBD2|TRBJ2-2|15|TRBV6-6
TGTGCCAGCAGCGGACTAGCGGAGAACACCGGGGAGCTGTTTTTT
CASSGLAENTGELFF
>NA|TRBD1|TRBJ1-2|14|TRBV9
TGTGCCAGCAGCAATTACAGGGGGAACTATGGCTACACCTTC
CASSNYRGNYGYTF
>NA|NA|TRBJ1-2|15|TRBV6-5
TGTGCCAGCAGTTACTCTAACCAGGGTGACTATGGCTACACCTTC
CASSYSNQGDYGYTF
>NA|NA|TRBJ2-4|13|TRBV18
TGTGCCAGCTCACCACCCATCTCGGACATTCAGTACTTC
CASSPPISDIQYF
>NA|TRBD2|TRBJ2-7|15|TRBV16
TGTGCCAGCGTACCCGTAGCGGGGAGCTCCTACGAGCAGTACTTC
CASVPVAGSSYEQYF